In this sample, the clone carrying this T cell receptor beta chain turned up many times. These data originate in a study of human T cells and chemical hapten exposure. At the level of the study: The variation in per-sample TCR yields arose mainly from small differences in pooled library volumes.

Each CDR3 protein is one row after TCRdb ran MiXCR on the RACE reads. Of about 50,000 distinct CDR3 sequences listed, approximately 10% are singletons. The CDR3 spans 15 residues. With V trimmed by 1 base and J by 8 bases, 2 bases remained unmatched. The V gene's germline CDR1 is SGHVS and CDR2 FQNEAQ. Time point indicated: pre-sensitization, week 0. Indicated treatment: therapeutic diphenylcyclopropenone sensitization with weekly scalp DPC. Researchers extracted total RNA from unfractionated whole blood. The receptor comes from a woman younger than 45 with alopecia areata. Some clones in this sample may be carry-over from other donors' samples. The source material was whole blood, sampled in connection with sensitization to the hapten diphenylcyclopropenone (DPC). The chain joins TRBV7-8 to TRBJ2-3; 14 bases are shared with TRBD2. The CDR3 DNA follows: TGTGCCAGCAGCTTAGAGGGGACTAGCGGGAGTACGCAGTATTTT. Residues: CASSLEGTSGSTQYF.